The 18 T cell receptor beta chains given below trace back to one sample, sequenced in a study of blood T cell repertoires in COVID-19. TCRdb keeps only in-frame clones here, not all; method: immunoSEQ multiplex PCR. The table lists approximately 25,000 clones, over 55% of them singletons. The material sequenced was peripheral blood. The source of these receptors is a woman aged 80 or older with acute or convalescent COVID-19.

CDR3: CASRDLEGPPGTQYF. The CDR3 bases are TGTGCCAGTCGAGACCTGGAGGGACCCCCGGGGACCCAGTACTTC. V gene TRBV19 combines with J gene TRBJ2-5; tentative D call: TRBD2 (6 bases). Trimming pared 8 bases from V and 7 bases from J, leaving 23 bases between. The germline V gene has CDR1 LNHDA and CDR2 SQIVND (reference sequence). There are 15 residues in the CDR3.

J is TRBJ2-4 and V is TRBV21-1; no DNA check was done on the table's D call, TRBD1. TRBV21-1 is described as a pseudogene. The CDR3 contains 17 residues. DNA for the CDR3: TGTGCCAGCAGCGAACTCCGGACAGAGCTAGCCAAAAACATTCAGTACTTC. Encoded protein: CASSELRTELAKNIQYF.

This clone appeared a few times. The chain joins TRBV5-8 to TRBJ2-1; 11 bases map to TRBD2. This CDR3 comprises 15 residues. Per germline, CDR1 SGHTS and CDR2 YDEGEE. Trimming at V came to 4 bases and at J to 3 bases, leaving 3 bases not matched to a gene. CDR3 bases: TGTGCCAGCAGCCCTGGGACTAGCGGCTACAATGAGCAGTTCTTC. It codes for CASSPGTSGYNEQFF.

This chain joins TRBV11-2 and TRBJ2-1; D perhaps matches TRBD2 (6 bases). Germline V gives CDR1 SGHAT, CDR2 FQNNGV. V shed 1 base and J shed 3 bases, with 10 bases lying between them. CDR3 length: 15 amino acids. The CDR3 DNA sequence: TGTGCCAGCAGCTTAGGCGGGATTAACTACAATGAGCAGTTCTTC. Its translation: CASSLGGINYNEQFF.

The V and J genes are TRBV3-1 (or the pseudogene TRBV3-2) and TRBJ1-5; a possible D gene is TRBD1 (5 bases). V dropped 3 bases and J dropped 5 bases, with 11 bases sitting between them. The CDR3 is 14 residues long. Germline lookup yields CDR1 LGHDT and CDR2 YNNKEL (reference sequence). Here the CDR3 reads CASSQHVRDQPQHF. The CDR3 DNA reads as TGTGCCAGCAGCCAGCACGTCAGGGATCAGCCCCAGCATTTT.

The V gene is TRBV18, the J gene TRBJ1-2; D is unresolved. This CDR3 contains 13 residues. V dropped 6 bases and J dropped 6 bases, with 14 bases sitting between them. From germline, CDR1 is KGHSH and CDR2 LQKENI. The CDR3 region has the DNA TGTGCCAGCTCCCGAGAAGTAGGAGATGGCTACACCTTC. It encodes CASSREVGDGYTF. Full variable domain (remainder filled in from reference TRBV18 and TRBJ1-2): NAGVMQNPRHLVRRRGQEARLRCSPMKGHSHVYWYRQLPEEGLKFMVYLQKENIIDESGMPKERFSAEFPKEGPSILRIQQVVRGDSAAYFCASSREVGDGYTFGSGTRLTVV.

Written as DNA, the CDR3 is TGTGCCAGTAGTCCCCGGTGGGCCGCCGGAGAGACCCAGTACTTC. Residues: CASSPRWAAGETQYF. The V gene is TRBV19, the J gene TRBJ2-5; D uncertain. The CDR3 sequence is 15 residues long. Germline CDR1 and CDR2: LNHDA and SQIVND (reference sequence). The V gene lost 5 bases and the J gene lost 4 bases, with 17 bases spanning the gap.

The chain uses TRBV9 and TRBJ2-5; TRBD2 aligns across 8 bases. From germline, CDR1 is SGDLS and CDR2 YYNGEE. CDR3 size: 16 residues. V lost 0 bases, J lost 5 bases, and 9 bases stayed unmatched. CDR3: CASSVGRERGFETQYF. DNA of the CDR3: TGTGCCAGCAGCGTAGGACGAGAGCGGGGGTTTGAGACCCAGTACTTC.

CDR3 DNA sequence: TGTGCCAGCAGGCCTACCTCCACAGATACGCAGTATTTT. It yields the protein CASRPTSTDTQYF. This sequence joins TRBV2 and TRBJ2-3; D gene uncertain. This CDR3 region has 13 residues. In germline, CDR1 is SNHLY, CDR2 FYNNEI. Trimming removed 6 bases from V and 2 bases from J, with 9 bases in between.

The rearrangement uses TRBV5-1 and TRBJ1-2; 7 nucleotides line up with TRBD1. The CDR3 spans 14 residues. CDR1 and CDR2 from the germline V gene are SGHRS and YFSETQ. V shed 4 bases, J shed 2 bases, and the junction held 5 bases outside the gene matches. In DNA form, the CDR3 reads TGCGCCAGCAGCCCCGCGACAGGGAACTATGGCTACACCTTC. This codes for CASSPATGNYGYTF.

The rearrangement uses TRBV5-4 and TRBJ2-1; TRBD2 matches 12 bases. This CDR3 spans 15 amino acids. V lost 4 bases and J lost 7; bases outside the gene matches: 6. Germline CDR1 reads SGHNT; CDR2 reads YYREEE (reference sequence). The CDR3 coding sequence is TGTGCCAGCAGCAAGCTAGCGGGGGGGGAAAATGAGCAGTTCTTC. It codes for CASSKLAGGENEQFF.

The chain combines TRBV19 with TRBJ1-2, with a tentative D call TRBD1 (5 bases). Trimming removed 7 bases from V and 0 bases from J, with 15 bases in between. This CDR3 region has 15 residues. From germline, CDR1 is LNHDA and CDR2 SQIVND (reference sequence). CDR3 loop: CASTGGTRSNYGYTF. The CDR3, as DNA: TGTGCCAGTACCGGGGGAACAAGATCTAACTATGGCTACACCTTC.

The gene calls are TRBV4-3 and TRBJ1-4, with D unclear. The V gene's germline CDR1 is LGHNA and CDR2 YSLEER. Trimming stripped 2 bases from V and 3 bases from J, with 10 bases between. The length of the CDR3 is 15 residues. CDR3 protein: CASSQFLASNEKLFF. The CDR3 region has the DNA TGCGCCAGCAGCCAATTCCTGGCCTCTAATGAAAAACTGTTTTTT.

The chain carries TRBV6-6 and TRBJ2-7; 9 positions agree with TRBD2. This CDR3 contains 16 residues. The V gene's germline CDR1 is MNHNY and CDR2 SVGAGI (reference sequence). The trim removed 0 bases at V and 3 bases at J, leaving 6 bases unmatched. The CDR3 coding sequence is TGTGCCAGCAGTTACTCTTCTAGCGGGGAGGGCTACGAGCAGTACTTC. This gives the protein CASSYSSSGEGYEQYF.

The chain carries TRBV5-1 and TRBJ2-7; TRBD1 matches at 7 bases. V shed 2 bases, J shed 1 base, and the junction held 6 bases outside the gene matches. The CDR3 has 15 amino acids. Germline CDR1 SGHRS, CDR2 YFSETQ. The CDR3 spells CASSFGTAESYEQYF. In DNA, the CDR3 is TGCGCCAGCAGCTTCGGGACAGCTGAGTCCTACGAGCAGTACTTC.

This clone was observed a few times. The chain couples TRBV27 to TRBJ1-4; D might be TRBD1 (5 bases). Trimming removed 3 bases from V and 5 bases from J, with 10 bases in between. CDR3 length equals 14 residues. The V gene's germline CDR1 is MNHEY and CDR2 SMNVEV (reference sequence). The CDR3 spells CASSLNRLNEKLFF. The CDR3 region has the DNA TGTGCCAGCAGTTTGAACAGGTTAAATGAAAAACTGTTTTTT. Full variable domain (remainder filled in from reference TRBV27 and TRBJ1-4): EAQVTQNPRYLITVTGKKLTVTCSQNMNHEYMSWYRQDPGLGLRQIYYSMNVEVTDKGDVPEGYKVSRKEKRNFPLILESPSPNQTSLYFCASSLNRLNEKLFFGSGTQLSVL.

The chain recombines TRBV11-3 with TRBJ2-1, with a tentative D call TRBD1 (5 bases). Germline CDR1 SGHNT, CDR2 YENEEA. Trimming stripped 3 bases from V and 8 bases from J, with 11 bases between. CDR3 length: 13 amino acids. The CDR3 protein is CASSFSDSDEQFF. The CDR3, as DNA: TGTGCCAGCAGCTTTTCAGACAGTGATGAGCAGTTCTTC.

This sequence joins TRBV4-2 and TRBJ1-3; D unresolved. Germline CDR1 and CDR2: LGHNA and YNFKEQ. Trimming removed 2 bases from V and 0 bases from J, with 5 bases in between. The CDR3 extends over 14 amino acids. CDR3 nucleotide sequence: TGTGCCAGCAGCCAACGCAGCTCTGGAAACACCATATATTTT. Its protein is CASSQRSSGNTIYF.